The entry below gives a single T cell receptor beta chain sequence along with its context. Sequencing of TCR beta, carried out with a high-throughput approach, was applied to CD8+ and CD4+ T cells from the blood. Controls matched for age and sex were healthy donors. TEMRA cells were FACS-enriched and CD8+ and CD4+ T cells negatively isolated. This entry comes from a study of CD8 T cells in Susac syndrome. Germline values: CDR1 SNHLY, CDR2 FYNNEI. The CDR3 extends over 10 amino acids. Trimming took off 8 bases at V and 7 bases at J, with 9 bases between the two ends. Random-hexamer reverse transcription was applied to roughly 0.5 to 1 ug RNA. Coverage of TCR beta CDR3 amplification by immunoSEQ multiplex PCR extended to 54 Vbeta and 13 Jbeta. TCRdb re-derived calls from the immunoSEQ multiplex PCR reads in MiXCR, one entry per CDR3 protein. The repertoire has 90,000 to 150,000 distinct CDR3 sequences, 85% to 95% of them found once; the top ten carry around 0.15%.

What was sequenced was CD4+ T cells from PBMCs. This receptor was taken from a human donor in good health. The chain recombines TRBV2 with TRBJ2-7; no clear D. The CDR3 nucleotides are TGTGCCAGCCAAGGGTTTGAGCAGTACTTC. Its translation: CASQGFEQYF.